The 10 T cell receptor beta chains below all came from one sample that was sequenced in a study of T cells after yellow fever vaccination. One entry per CDR3 protein, called by TCRdb with MiXCR from the 5' RACE reads. The data contain about 99,000 distinct CDR3 sequences, under 7% of them singletons. Specimen: CD8+ T cells sorted from PBMCs, collected 10 days after the yellow fever booster vaccination. These receptor sequences come from a man younger than 35 who received the YFV17D yellow fever vaccine.

The chain has TRBV29-1 and TRBJ2-3; D ambiguous. Trimming cost V 4 bases and J 6 bases, with 11 bases left between them. Germline CDR1 is SQVTM and CDR2 is ANQGSEA. The CDR3 is 12 amino acids. CDR3 sequence reads: CSVGIAGDTQYF. For the CDR3, the DNA is TGCAGCGTTGGGATAGCTGGGGATACGCAGTATTTT.

The chain has TRBV11-1 and TRBJ2-7; D perhaps matches TRBD1 (6 bases). The length of the CDR3 is 16 residues. Germline lookup yields CDR1 SGHAT and CDR2 FQDESV (reference sequence). V was cut by 0 bases and J by 2 bases, with 14 bases left in between. The CDR3 DNA sequence: TGTGCCAGCAGCTTAGCGGTGGCAGGGGATACCTACGAGCAGTACTTC. Protein sequence: CASSLAVAGDTYEQYF.

This clonotype was picked up many times. The chain joins TRBV3-1 to TRBJ2-1, with 7 bases lining up with TRBD2. The CDR3 is made up of 15 amino acids. Per germline, CDR1 LGHDT and CDR2 YNNKEL (reference sequence). J was trimmed by 0 bases and V by 4 bases; bases with no gene match: 3. The CDR3 sequence: CASSPRGTSYNEQFF. The CDR3 nucleotides read TGTGCCAGCAGCCCGCGGGGGACCTCCTACAATGAGCAGTTCTTC.

The rearrangement uses TRBV7-9 and TRBJ1-6; D call uncertain. Germline CDR1 is SEHNR and CDR2 is FQNEAQ (reference sequence). V was pared by 1 base and J by 7 bases, with 11 bases between. The CDR3 loop spans 15 amino acids. The CDR3 loop is CASSLGHVRNSPLHF. The DNA for the CDR3 is TGTGCCAGCAGCTTAGGGCACGTGCGGAATTCACCCCTCCACTTT.

This clonotype was detected only a few times. The chain employs TRBV3-1 and TRBJ2-7; the D gene could be TRBD1 or TRBD2 (5 bases each). The germline CDR1 and CDR2 sequences are LGHDT and YNNKEL (reference sequence). This CDR3 is 16 amino acids long. V shed 4 bases and J shed 2 bases, with 18 bases lying between them. CDR3 amino acids: CASSPFGGTGTYEQYF. As DNA, the CDR3 is TGTGCCAGCAGCCCCTTCGGTGGGACGGGAACCTACGAGCAGTACTTC.

In this sample, this clonotype turned up a few times. This chain uses TRBV7-9 with TRBJ2-3, with 8 bases identical to TRBD2. From germline, CDR1 is SEHNR and CDR2 FQNEAQ (reference sequence). J was trimmed by 1 base and V by 0 bases; bases with no gene match: 3. The CDR3 contains 16 residues. CDR3 sequence: CASSLARAGGTDTQYF. DNA for the CDR3: TGTGCCAGCAGCTTAGCAAGAGCGGGGGGCACAGATACGCAGTATTTT.

This clonotype was found a few times. This chain uses TRBV7-8 with TRBJ2-2, with 7 bases identical to TRBD2. The CDR3 has 15 amino acids. CDR1 and CDR2 from the germline V gene are SGHVS and FQNEAQ. Losses at the gene ends were 3 bases for V and 7 bases for J; bases not matched to a gene: 8. The DNA of the CDR3 is TGTGCCAGCAGCTTCCCAGCGGGGAGGATCGGGGAGCTGTTTTTT. Its protein is CASSFPAGRIGELFF.

J is TRBJ1-2 and V is TRBV29-1, with TRBD1 matching over 9 bases. Unmatched junction bases numbered 5, after V lost 0 bases and J lost 3 bases. This CDR3 is built from 15 residues. Per germline, CDR1 SQVTM and CDR2 ANQGSEA. CDR3 amino acids: CSVEDWTGEYYGYTF. In DNA, the CDR3 is TGCAGCGTTGAAGATTGGACAGGGGAATACTATGGCTACACCTTC.

This clonotype occurred a few times. This chain uses TRBV29-1 with TRBJ2-2; D unclear. The germline V gene encodes CDR1 SQVTM and CDR2 ANQGSEA. The length of the CDR3 is 14 residues. V was pared by 3 bases and J by 6 bases, with 14 bases between. CDR3 in amino acids: CSVESGVVAGELFF. In nucleotides, the CDR3 is TGCAGCGTTGAGTCGGGTGTGGTCGCCGGGGAGCTGTTTTTT.

V and J are TRBV7-9 and TRBJ1-2; possibly TRBD1 for D (6 bases). CDR1 SEHNR and CDR2 FQNEAQ come from the germline V gene (reference sequence). Trimming removed 2 bases at V and 6 bases at J, with 10 bases between. The CDR3 totals 13 residues. The CDR3 nucleotides read TGTGCCAGCAGCTTAAGACAGGACGATGGCTACACCTTC. This codes for CASSLRQDDGYTF.